This T cell receptor beta chain was documented in a study of T-cell reconstitution after alpha-beta-depleted transplantation in children. The CDR3 runs 15 residues. Germline CDR1 is SGHDN and CDR2 is FVKESK. Study outcomes and limitations: Alpha-beta T cells about two months after transplant reportedly derived from several hundred expanded graft clones. T cells produced anew were the main source of T-cell counts and diversity one year after transplant. Surviving thymic progenitors and recipient T cells were the source of high TCRbeta diversity at day 60 in some patients.

About this clonotype: Its antigen is undetermined. One junction end does not reproduce the germline sequence, and a read error may be involved.

The TCRbeta library incorporated unique molecular identifiers. TCRdb re-derived calls from the PCR reads in MiXCR, one entry per CDR3 protein. The sample holds a few hundred thousand distinct CDR3 sequences, 10% to 15% seen once. The origin of this receptor is a male patient under 18 who had a stem cell transplant for acute myeloid leukemia, so the T cells may come from the graft donor. Sequencing was performed on PBMCs, mostly from graft donor cells, taken 360 days after TCRalphabeta/CD19-depleted stem cell transplant. V gene TRBV14 combines with J gene TRBJ2-1; no reliable D call. The DNA of the CDR3 is TGTGCCAGCAGTCAAGTCTTAGGGACCTACAATGAGCAGTTCTTC. The encoded protein is CASSQVLGTYNEQFF. Using reference TRBV14 and TRBJ2-1 for the parts outside the CDR3, the full variable domain is EAGVTQFPSHSVIEKGQTVTLRCDPISGHDNLYWYRRVMGKEIKFLLHFVKESKQDESGMPNNRFLAERTGGTYSTLKVQPAELEDSGVYFCASSQVLGTYNEQFFGPGTRLTVL.